This entry features one TCR beta chain sequence. This record belongs to a study of blood T cell repertoires in COVID-19. The wider study: Nucleic acid was either cDNA or gDNA, and it came from T cells, B-cell-depleted T cells, or PBMCs.

CDR1 and CDR2 (germline): MDHEN, SYDVKM. The CDR3 is made up of 14 amino acids. V lost 7 bases, J lost 4 bases, and 16 bases lay in between. The table came from immunoSEQ multiplex PCR; TCRdb's copy has only in-frame clones and leaves some out. The data contain 100,000 to 150,000 clones, 70% to 80% of them singletons. V gene TRBV28 combines with J gene TRBJ1-2; D possibly corresponds to TRBD1 (5 bases). The TCR comes from a human donor in a cohort sampled during active COVID-19. The material sequenced was peripheral blood. The CDR3 here is CASTLMGPGYGYTF. DNA of the CDR3: TGTGCCAGCACTCTAATGGGGCCCGGCTATGGCTACACCTTC.